Presented here are 17 T cell receptor beta chains from one specimen sequenced in a study of graft-versus-host responses after intestinal transplantation. Profiling relied on immunoSEQ multiplex PCR, and the TCRdb table lists in-frame clones only, not all of them. This repertoire shows tens of thousands of clones, 92% found once; its top ten account for 0.69%. The material sequenced was PBMCs, taken 98 days after intestinal transplantation. The source of these receptors is a human patient who received an intestinal transplant, so some T cells may come from the graft donor.

The chain joins TRBV30 to TRBJ1-2, with D maybe TRBD1 (5 bases). The CDR3 is made up of 13 amino acids. V lost 0 bases to trimming and J lost 7 bases, with 12 bases between them. Germline V gene data show CDR1 as GTSNPN and CDR2 as SVGIG (reference sequence). The CDR3 loop is CAWSVWGEGGYTF. In DNA form, the CDR3 reads TGTGCCTGGAGTGTTTGGGGGGAGGGTGGCTACACCTTC.

The V call is TRBV11-2, the J call TRBJ2-7; D might be TRBD2 (6 bases). The V gene lost 5 bases and the J gene lost 2 bases, with 16 bases spanning the gap. The length of the CDR3 is 15 residues. Germline V CDR1 and CDR2: SGHAT, FQNNGV. CDR3 residues: CASSPRRAVTYEQYF. The CDR3 nucleotides are TGTGCCAGCAGCCCCCGGAGGGCCGTAACCTACGAGCAGTACTTC.

V gene TRBV5-5 combines with J gene TRBJ2-7; 9 bases are a match to TRBD2. The CDR3 extends over 14 amino acids. J lost 7 bases, V lost 4 bases, and 9 bases had no gene match. Germline V gene lookup returns CDR1 SGHKS and CDR2 YYEKEE (reference sequence). CDR3 region: CASSPKREAQEQYF. In nucleotides, the CDR3 is TGTGCCAGCAGCCCCAAGCGGGAGGCTCAAGAGCAGTACTTC.

The chain uses TRBV30 and TRBJ1-1; 8 bases are a match to TRBD1. Per the germline V gene, CDR1 is GTSNPN and CDR2 is SVGIG (reference sequence). The length of the CDR3 is 14 residues. J was trimmed by 1 base and V by 5 bases; bases with no gene match: 6. CDR3 bases: TGTGCCTGGGCGGACAGGGAGCCGAACACTGAAGCTTTCTTT. Protein sequence: CAWADREPNTEAFF.

The CDR3 sequence is CASSVGGSDINEKLFF. In DNA form, the CDR3 reads TGTGCCAGCAGCGTTGGGGGGAGCGATATAAATGAAAAACTGTTTTTT. The chain couples TRBV9 to TRBJ1-4, with TRBD1 as a possible D gene (5 bases). CDR1 is SGDLS and CDR2 is YYNGEE in the germline V gene. The CDR3 contains 16 residues. V was cut by 2 bases and J by 5 bases, with 16 bases left in between. Full variable domain (missing parts from reference TRBV9 and TRBJ1-4): DSGVTQTPKHLITATGQRVTLRCSPRSGDLSVYWYQQSLDQGLQFLIQYYNGEERAKGNILERFSAQQFPDLHSELNLSSLELGDSALYFCASSVGGSDINEKLFFGSGTQLSVL.

This clone came up a few times. V and J are TRBV27 and TRBJ2-7, with D possibly TRBD2 on 6 matching bases. CDR1 is MNHEY and CDR2 is SMNVEV in the germline V gene (reference sequence). CDR3 length: 14 residues. Trimming stripped 2 bases from V and 4 bases from J, with 12 bases between. CDR3 coding DNA: TGTGCCAGCAGTTTAGGGACTGGATCGTACGAGCAGTACTTC. It specifies CASSLGTGSYEQYF.

CDR3 sequence: CASSRGLAGGPIRETQYF. The CDR3 DNA reads TGCGCCAGCAGCAGAGGACTAGCGGGAGGGCCGATACGAGAGACCCAGTACTTC. The chain couples TRBV5-1 to TRBJ2-5, with TRBD2 identical over 15 bases. CDR3 length: 18 residues. The trim removed 4 bases at V and 4 bases at J, leaving 11 bases unmatched. Germline CDR1 reads SGHRS; CDR2 reads YFSETQ.

V is TRBV11-3 and J is TRBJ2-3; D call uncertain. Germline V CDR1 and CDR2: SGHNT, YENEEA. Trimming took 2 bases from V and 5 from J, leaving 5 bases between them. The CDR3 has 12 amino acids. The CDR3 region has the DNA TGTGCCAGCAGCTTACGGGTAGATACGCAGTATTTT. This gives the protein CASSLRVDTQYF.

V is TRBV6-5 and J is TRBJ2-1; TRBD2 might be the D (6 bases). Trimming removed 6 bases from V and 5 bases from J, with 11 bases in between. The CDR3 loop spans 13 amino acids. The germline gives CDR1 MNHEY, CDR2 SVGAGI. The CDR3 bases are TGTGCCAGCAGCTGGGACTCACACAATGAGCAGTTCTTC. It specifies CASSWDSHNEQFF.

The chain recombines TRBV2 with TRBJ2-4, with a weak D call TRBD1 (6 bases). Trimming shortened V by 6 bases and J by 0 bases, and 9 bases separated the two germline ends. Germline CDR1 and CDR2: SNHLY and FYNNEI. CDR3 length: 14 residues. DNA of the CDR3: TGTGCCAGCAGCCTCAGGGGAGCCAAAAACATTCAGTACTTC. Translating gives CASSLRGAKNIQYF.

The V and J genes are TRBV28 and TRBJ1-4; D gene unclear. Per germline, CDR1 MDHEN and CDR2 SYDVKM. V was trimmed by 5 bases and J by 8 bases, leaving 24 bases between them. This CDR3 comprises 17 residues. CDR3 nucleotides: TGTGCCAGCAGTAGCGTTCGAGGCGAAGGACTAAGGGAAAAACTGTTTTTT. The encoded protein is CASSSVRGEGLREKLFF.

The chain joins TRBV18 to TRBJ2-1, with a weak D call TRBD2 (7 bases). V was shortened by 5 bases and J by 5 bases, with 28 bases between the two germline ends. This CDR3 is 19 amino acids long. Per germline, CDR1 KGHSH and CDR2 LQKENI. CDR3 nucleotide sequence: TGTGCCAGCTCATCCAGGACGGGGGCGAGAGCTAGCGGAGACAATGAGCAGTTCTTC. It translates to CASSSRTGARASGDNEQFF. Full variable domain (outside the CDR3, taken from reference TRBV18 and TRBJ2-1): NAGVMQNPRHLVRRRGQEARLRCSPMKGHSHVYWYRQLPEEGLKFMVYLQKENIIDESGMPKERFSAEFPKEGPSILRIQQVVRGDSAAYFCASSSRTGARASGDNEQFFGPGTRLTVL.

V and J are TRBV5-4 and TRBJ1-2; 7 nucleotides match TRBD1. Trimming at V came to 2 bases and at J to 3 bases, leaving 7 bases not matched to a gene. The germline CDR1 and CDR2 sequences are SGHNT and YYREEE (reference sequence). The CDR3 has 15 residues. CDR3 residues: CASSFQGGAYYGYTF. CDR3 sequence (DNA): TGTGCCAGCAGCTTCCAAGGGGGCGCGTACTATGGCTACACCTTC.

V is TRBV7-7 and J is TRBJ2-7; D remains unclear. The germline CDR1 and CDR2 sequences are SSHAT and FNYEAQ (reference sequence). This CDR3 has 16 amino acids. The germline V and J ends were trimmed by 1 base and 0 bases, with 13 bases remaining between them. CDR3 amino acids: CASSLGGPQSSYEQYF. The CDR3 coding sequence is TGTGCCAGCAGCTTAGGTGGCCCCCAGAGCTCCTACGAGCAGTACTTC.

The DNA for the CDR3 is TGTGCCAGCTGGACAGGTCTCAGGCCCTACGAGCAGTACTTC. Translated, it gives CASWTGLRPYEQYF. This sequence joins TRBV28 and TRBJ2-7, with TRBD1 identical over 7 bases. The CDR3 runs to 14 residues. Looked up from germline, CDR1 is MDHEN and CDR2 is SYDVKM. With V trimmed by 8 bases and J by 2 bases, 9 bases remained unmatched.

The chain has TRBV5-1 and TRBJ2-7; possibly TRBD1 or TRBD2 for D (5 bases each). Looked up from germline, CDR1 is SGHRS and CDR2 is YFSETQ. The length of the CDR3 is 15 residues. V lost 2 bases and J 0 bases, leaving 12 bases between the germline ends. The CDR3 DNA follows: TGCGCCAGCAGCTTTCTACCGGGGCGCTCCTACGAGCAGTACTTC. Its protein is CASSFLPGRSYEQYF.

The chain employs TRBV29-1 and TRBJ1-5, with D perhaps matching TRBD1 (5 bases). From germline, CDR1 is SQVTM and CDR2 ANQGSEA. CDR3 size: 16 residues. The CDR3 DNA follows: TGCAGTGCCTGTAACAACAGGAGGGATAGCAATCAGCCCCAGCATTTT. Its protein product is CSACNNRRDSNQPQHF.